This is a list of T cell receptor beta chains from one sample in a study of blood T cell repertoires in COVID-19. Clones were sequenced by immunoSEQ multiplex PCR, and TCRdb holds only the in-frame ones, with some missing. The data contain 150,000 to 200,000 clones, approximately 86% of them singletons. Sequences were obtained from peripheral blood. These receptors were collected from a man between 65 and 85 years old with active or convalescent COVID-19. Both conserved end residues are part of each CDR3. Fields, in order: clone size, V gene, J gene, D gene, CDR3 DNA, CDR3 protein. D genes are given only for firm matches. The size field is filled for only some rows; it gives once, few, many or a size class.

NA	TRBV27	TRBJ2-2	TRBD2	TGTGCCAGCAGTTCCTCCTCTTTAGCGGGAGGGATCGCCGGGGAGCTGTTTTTT	CASSSSSLAGGIAGELFF
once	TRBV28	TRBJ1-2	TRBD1	TGTGCCAGCAAGGGGACAGGACAAACAGCTAACTATGGCTACACCTTC	CASKGTGQTANYGYTF
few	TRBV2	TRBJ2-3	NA	TGTGCCAGCATTCACGGGGACACAGATACGCAGTATTTT	CASIHGDTDTQYF
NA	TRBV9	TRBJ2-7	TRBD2	TGTGCCAGCAGCGCCGGCCACGCGGCGGGAGGAGACGAGCAGTACTTC	CASSAGHAAGGDEQYF
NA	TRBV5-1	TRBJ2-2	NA	TGCGCCAGCAGCCTGGCCACACAGGGTACCGGGGAGCTGTTTTTT	CASSLATQGTGELFF
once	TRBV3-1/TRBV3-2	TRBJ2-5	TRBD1	TGTGCCAGCAGCCAAGATACCCTGAGGGGGCGAGGTGAGACCCAGTACTTC	CASSQDTLRGRGETQYF
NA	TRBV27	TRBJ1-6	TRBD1	TGTGCCAGCAGTTCCGACAGGGGTATTAGGTCACCCCTCCACTTT	CASSSDRGIRSPLHF
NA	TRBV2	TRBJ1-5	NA	TGTGCCAGCAGTGAAGAGGGAGTAAAGCAGCCCCAGCATTTT	CASSEEGVKQPQHF
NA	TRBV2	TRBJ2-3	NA	TGTGCCAGCAGGACCGACTATAGCACAGATACGCAGTATTTT	CASRTDYSTDTQYF
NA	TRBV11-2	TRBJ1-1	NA	TGTGCCAGCAGCTTTTCCCAGGGGAAGAACACTGAAGCTTTCTTT	CASSFSQGKNTEAFF
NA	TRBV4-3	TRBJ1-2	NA	TGCGCCAGCAGCCAAGACAGGGGCGGAGGCTACACCTTC	CASSQDRGGGYTF
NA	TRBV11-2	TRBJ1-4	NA	TGTGCCAGCAGCTTCAACAGGGATTCATCTCATAGACTGTTTTTT	CASSFNRDSSHRLFF
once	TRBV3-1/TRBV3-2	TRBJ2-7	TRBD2	TGTGCCAGCAGCCCAAGCGGGAGCCCCTACGAGCAGTACTTC	CASSPSGSPYEQYF
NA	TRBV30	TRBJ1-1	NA	TGTGCCTGGAGTGTGCAGGGTGCCGTGCGGAACACTGAAGCTTTCTTT	CAWSVQGAVRNTEAFF
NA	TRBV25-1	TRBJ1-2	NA	TGTGCCAGCAGTGCAGACAGGCAGGCGGGCTACACCTTC	CASSADRQAGYTF
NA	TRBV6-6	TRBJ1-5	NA	TGTGCCAGCACCGCGGTAAGCAATCAGCCCCAGCATTTT	CASTAVSNQPQHF
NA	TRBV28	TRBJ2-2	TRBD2	TGTGCCAGCAGTGGTACTAGCGGGAGCCTAAACACCGGGGAGCTGTTTTTT	CASSGTSGSLNTGELFF
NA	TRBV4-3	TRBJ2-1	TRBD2	TGCGCCAGCAGCCAAGATATAGCGGGAGGAAACAATGAGCAGTTCTTC	CASSQDIAGGNNEQFF
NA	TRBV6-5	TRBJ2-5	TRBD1	TGTGCCAGCAGTTATTACAGGGGACAAGAGACCCAGTACTTC	CASSYYRGQETQYF
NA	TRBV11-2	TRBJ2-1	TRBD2	TGTGCCAGCAGCAGTCCCTCCCATTTAGCGGGAGGTAACAATGAGCAGTTCTTC	CASSSPSHLAGGNNEQFF
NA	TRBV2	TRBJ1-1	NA	TGTGCCAGCAGTGAAAGGAGGGCGGAAGCTTTCTTT	CASSERRAEAFF
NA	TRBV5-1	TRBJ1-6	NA	TGCGCCAGCAGCTTGATGGTAGGAGGTAATTCACCCCTCCACTTT	CASSLMVGGNSPLHF
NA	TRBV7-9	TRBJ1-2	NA	TGTGCCAGCAGCTTAGACAGGGCGAACTATGGCTACACCTTC	CASSLDRANYGYTF
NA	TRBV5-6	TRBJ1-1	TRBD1	TGTGCCAGCAGCTTGACAGGGGGCGACACTGAAGCTTTCTTT	CASSLTGGDTEAFF
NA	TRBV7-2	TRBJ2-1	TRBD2	TGTGCCAGCAGCTTAGAGGGACTAGTAACCAATGAGCAGTTCTTC	CASSLEGLVTNEQFF
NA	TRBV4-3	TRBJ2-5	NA	TGCGCCAGCAGCCAAGTGAGACAAACCCAAGAGACCCAGTACTTC	CASSQVRQTQETQYF
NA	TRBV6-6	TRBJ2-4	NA	TGTGCCAGCAGTAAACAGGGGGGGGGCAAAAACATTCAGTACTTC	CASSKQGGGKNIQYF
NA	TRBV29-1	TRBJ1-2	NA	TGCAGCGTTGGGGGCAGGGGACCTTATGGCTACACCTTC	CSVGGRGPYGYTF
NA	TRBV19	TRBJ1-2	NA	TGTGCCAGTAGTCACAGTATAAGCTATGGCTACACCTTC	CASSHSISYGYTF
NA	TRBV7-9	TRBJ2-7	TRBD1	TGTGCCAGCAGCTCGACCGGGACAGGGGACGGGCCCTACGAGCAGTACTTC	CASSSTGTGDGPYEQYF
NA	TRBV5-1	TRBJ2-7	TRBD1	TGCGCCAGCAGCTTGGATGGCAGGGGGACCCCCTACGAGCAGTACTTC	CASSLDGRGTPYEQYF
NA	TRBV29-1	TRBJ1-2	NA	TGCAGCGTTGGGACTGTCTATGGCTACACCTTC	CSVGTVYGYTF
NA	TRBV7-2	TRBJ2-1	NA	TGTGCCAGCAGCTTAGGGGCCAATGAGCAGTTCTTC	CASSLGANEQFF
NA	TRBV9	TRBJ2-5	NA	TGTGCCAGCAGCACTTCCTGGGCGAACCAAGAGATCCAGTACTTC	CASSTSWANQEIQYF
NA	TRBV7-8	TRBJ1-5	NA	TGTGCCAGCAGCTTAGGGGCTCTGGGGGGGCGTCAACAGCCCCAGCATTTT	CASSLGALGGRQQPQHF
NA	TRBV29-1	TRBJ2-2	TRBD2	TGCAGCGGCGGACTAGCGGGGAACACCGGGGAGCTGTTTTTT	CSGGLAGNTGELFF
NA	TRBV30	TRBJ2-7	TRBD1	TGTGCCTGGAGCGATCGCGGTCCTGGACAGGAACCTGTCTACGAGCAGTACTTC	CAWSDRGPGQEPVYEQYF
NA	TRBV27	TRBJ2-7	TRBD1	TGTGCCAGCAGTTTATCAAGGACAGGGGGCTACGAGCAGTACTTC	CASSLSRTGGYEQYF
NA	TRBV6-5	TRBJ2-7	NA	TGTGCCAGCAGTTACGGAGGCTTTTCCTACGAGCAGTACTTC	CASSYGGFSYEQYF
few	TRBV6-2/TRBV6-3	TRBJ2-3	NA	TGTGCCAGCAGTAACTCGGGTGGGAGGCCCACAGATACGCAGTATTTT	CASSNSGGRPTDTQYF
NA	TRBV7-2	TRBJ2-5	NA	TGTGCCAGCAGAACAGGACTTCAGGGGGAGACCCAGTACTTC	CASRTGLQGETQYF
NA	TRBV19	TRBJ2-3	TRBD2	TGTGCCAGTAGCGAACGAGCGGGAGGGCCGGGGGATACGCAGTATTTT	CASSERAGGPGDTQYF
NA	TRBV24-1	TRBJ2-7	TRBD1	TGTGCCACCAGTGAGGGGGGACAGGGAGGCGACGAGCAGTACTTC	CATSEGGQGGDEQYF
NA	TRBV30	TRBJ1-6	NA	TGTGCGTGGACGGTGGGGGGGTCGGTCCTCCACTTT	CAWTVGGSVLHF
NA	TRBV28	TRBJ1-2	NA	TGTGCCAGCTCCCAGGGAAGGGAGGCCTATGGCTACACCTTC	CASSQGREAYGYTF
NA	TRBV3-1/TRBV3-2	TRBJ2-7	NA	TGTGCCAGCAGCCAAGTTAGGCGGGTTAACCCCTACGAGCAGTACTTC	CASSQVRRVNPYEQYF
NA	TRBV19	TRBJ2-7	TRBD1	TGTGCCAGTAAAGACAGGGGGACCTCCTACGAGCAGTACTTC	CASKDRGTSYEQYF
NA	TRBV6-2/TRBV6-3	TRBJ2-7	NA	TGTGCCAGCAGCGGGGCCAGACGGAACAGTTGGGGGCACTACGAGCAGTACTTC	CASSGARRNSWGHYEQYF
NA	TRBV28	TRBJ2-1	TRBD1	TGTGCCAGCAGGGGGACAGGGGGCTACAATGAGCAGTTCTTC	CASRGTGGYNEQFF
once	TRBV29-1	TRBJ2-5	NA	TGCAGCGTTGAAGATCATAGTGCCTTCCAGACCCAGTACTTC	CSVEDHSAFQTQYF